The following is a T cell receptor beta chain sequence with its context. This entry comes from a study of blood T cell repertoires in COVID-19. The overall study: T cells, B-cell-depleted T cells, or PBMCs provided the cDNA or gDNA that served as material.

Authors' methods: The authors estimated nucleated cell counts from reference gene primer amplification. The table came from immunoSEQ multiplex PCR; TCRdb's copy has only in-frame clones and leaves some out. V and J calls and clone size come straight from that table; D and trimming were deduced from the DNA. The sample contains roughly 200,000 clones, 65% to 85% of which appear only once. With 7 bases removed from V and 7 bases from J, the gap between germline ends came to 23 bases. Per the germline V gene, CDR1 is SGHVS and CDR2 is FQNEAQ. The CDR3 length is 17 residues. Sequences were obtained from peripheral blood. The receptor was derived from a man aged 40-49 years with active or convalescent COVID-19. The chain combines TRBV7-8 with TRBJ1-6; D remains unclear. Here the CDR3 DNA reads TGTGCCAGCACCCCCGTCCGGGATCTCGGATGGAATTCACCCCTCCACTTT. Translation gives CASTPVRDLGWNSPLHF. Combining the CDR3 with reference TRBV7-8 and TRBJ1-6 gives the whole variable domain GAGVSQSPRYKVAKRGQDVALRCDPISGHVSLFWYQQALGQGPEFLTYFQNEAQLDKSGLPSDRFFAERPEGSVSTLKIQRTQQEDSAVYLCASTPVRDLGWNSPLHFGNGTRLTVT.